These T cell receptor beta chains were read from a single sample in a study of technical replicates of blood from a few donors. The assay was immunoSEQ multiplex PCR, and TCRdb's table has in-frame clones only and misses some. This table holds about 83,000 clones, 92% found once. The sample consisted of T cells isolated from PBMCs. The receptors were gathered from a human donor in good health. CDR3s include the opening cysteine and the closing phenylalanine or tryptophan. D genes are given only for firm matches. Expanded clones get a size class; other rows say once, few or many, or leave the size out.

d_call clone_size j_call v_call cdr3_nt cdr3_aa
- - TRBJ1-1 TRBV30 TGTGCCTGGAGTGGAGCTCTAAGCACTGAAGCTTTCTTT CAWSGALSTEAFF
TRBD2 - TRBJ2-1 TRBV2 TGTGCCAGCAGGACTCCATCTAGCGGGAGGAGGTCCTACAATGAGCAGTTCTTC CASRTPSSGRRSYNEQFF
- - TRBJ1-5 TRBV15 TGTGCCACCAGCAGAGCCTGGGACGGAGGGTATCGCAATCAGCCCCAGCATTTT CATSRAWDGGYRNQPQHF
TRBD1 - TRBJ1-5 TRBV15 TGTGCCACCAGCAGAGAGGGTAGGGCAGGGGGCGCGGAGCCCCAGCATTTT CATSREGRAGGAEPQHF
TRBD1 - TRBJ2-5 TRBV6-1 TGTGCCAGCAGTGAAGCGAGGACAGGGTCCTGGAAGACCCAGTACTTC CASSEARTGSWKTQYF
- - TRBJ2-7 TRBV5-8 TGTGCCAGCAGCTTGGAATTCCCCCTGCAGTACTTC CASSLEFPLQYF
TRBD2 - TRBJ2-1 TRBV5-4 TGTGCCAGCACCGGACAAGGACTAGCGGGACGCAATGAGCAGTTCTTC CASTGQGLAGRNEQFF
TRBD1 once TRBJ2-7 TRBV2 TGTGCCAGCAGAGGGGACAGGAGCTCCTACGAGCAGTACTTC CASRGDRSSYEQYF
- - TRBJ2-1 TRBV4-1 TGCGCCAGCAGCCAAGATGACGGGAGATCCTACAATGAGCAGTTCTTC CASSQDDGRSYNEQFF
TRBD1 - TRBJ1-2 TRBV27 TGTGCCAGCAGTTCAGGGGGCGGCTACACCTTC CASSSGGGYTF
- - TRBJ2-5 TRBV5-5 TGTGCCAGCAGCCCTGGGCCGGACCAAGAGACCCAGTACTTC CASSPGPDQETQYF
- - TRBJ1-3 TRBV25-1 TGTGCCAGCAGTGACCCCACAGGGACTGGAAACACCATATATTTT CASSDPTGTGNTIYF
TRBD1 - TRBJ2-7 TRBV27 TGTGCCAGCAGTGCTTCCGGGACAGACCTTAGCTCCTACGAGCAGTACTTC CASSASGTDLSSYEQYF
- - TRBJ2-3 TRBV5-8 TGTGCCAGCAGCTTGCGGACTACTCAAGATACGCAGTATTTT CASSLRTTQDTQYF
- - TRBJ2-7 TRBV28 TGTGCCAGCAGTTTACAGTTGTTCTACGAGCAGTACTTC CASSLQLFYEQYF
TRBD2 once TRBJ2-7 TRBV11-2 TGTGCCAGCTCGGGACTAGCGGCCCCCCACTACGAGCAGTACTTC CASSGLAAPHYEQYF
- once TRBJ2-7 TRBV5-1 TGCGCCAGCAGAGGGGCCGGAAACTACTACGAGCAGTACTTC CASRGAGNYYEQYF